The clone carrying this TCR beta chain showed up just a few times. The antigen is not known. PCR was performed using 60 Vbeta and 13 Jbeta primers. Clones were read by immunoSEQ multiplex PCR, and TCRdb kept only the in-frame ones, dropping some. The table includes about 140,000 clones, approximately 10% detected once. V was clipped by 5 bases and J by 3 bases, with 11 bases between them. The CDR3 runs to 14 residues. Germline V gives CDR1 SGHRS, CDR2 YFSETQ. The data stem from a study of cytomegalovirus exposure and HLA in healthy donors. Study as a whole: Ancestry clustering placed about 80% of a few hundred genotyped donors in the Caucasian-associated cluster.

General study findings and limits: For most TCR beta V segments, an earlier analysis put the productive rate at about 90% or about 30% of the time. Highest at DRB1 and lowest at HLA-C, TCR association rates differed among HLA loci in a later analysis. It has been reported that TCR beta sequences accurately predicted the HLA-A and HLA-B alleles of most subjects.

This chain connects TRBV5-1 to TRBJ2-2; the D gene is possibly TRBD1 (5 bases). Specimen: PBMCs. This clonotype originated in a woman aged 40 to 50 in good health and CMV-seropositive. CDR3 protein: CASRGTGDTGELFF. In DNA form, the CDR3 reads TGCGCCAGCAGGGGAACAGGAGACACCGGGGAGCTGTTTTTT.